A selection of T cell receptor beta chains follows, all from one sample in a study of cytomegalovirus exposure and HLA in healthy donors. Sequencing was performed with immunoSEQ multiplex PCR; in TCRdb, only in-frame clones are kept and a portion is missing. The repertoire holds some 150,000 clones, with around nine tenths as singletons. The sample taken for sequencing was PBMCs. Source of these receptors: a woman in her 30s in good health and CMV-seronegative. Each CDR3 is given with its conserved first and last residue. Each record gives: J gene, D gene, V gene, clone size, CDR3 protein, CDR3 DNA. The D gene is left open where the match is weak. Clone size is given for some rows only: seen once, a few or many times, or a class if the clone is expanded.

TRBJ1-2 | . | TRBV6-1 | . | CASSAFQGANYGYTF | TGTGCCAGCAGTGCCTTTCAAGGAGCTAACTATGGCTACACCTTC
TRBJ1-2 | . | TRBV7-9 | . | CASSLARETTTYGYTF | TGTGCCAGCAGCTTAGCACGTGAGACTACTACGTATGGCTACACCTTC
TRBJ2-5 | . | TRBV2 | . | CATKTRDNQETQYF | TGTGCCACCAAGACCCGGGACAACCAAGAGACCCAGTACTTC
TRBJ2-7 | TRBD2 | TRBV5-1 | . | CASRLRQTSGAYEQYF | TGCGCCAGCAGGTTGCGTCAAACTAGCGGGGCCTACGAGCAGTACTTC
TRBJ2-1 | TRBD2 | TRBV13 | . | CASSFGTSGGATYNEQFF | TGTGCCAGCAGCTTCGGGACTAGCGGGGGGGCTACCTACAATGAGCAGTTCTTC
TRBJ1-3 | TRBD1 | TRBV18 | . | CASSDHGQGNTIYF | TGTGCCAGCTCAGACCACGGACAGGGGAACACCATATATTTT
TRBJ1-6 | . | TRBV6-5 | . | CASSGAGEHSPLHF | TGTGCCAGCAGCGGCGCAGGGGAGCATTCACCCCTCCACTTT
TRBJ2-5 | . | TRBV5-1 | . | CASSPAGGRREETQYF | TGCGCCAGCAGCCCGGCTGGAGGCCGGCGTGAGGAGACCCAGTACTTC
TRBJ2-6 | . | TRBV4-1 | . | CASSQVRGSGANVLTF | TGCGCCAGCAGCCAAGTCAGAGGCTCTGGGGCCAACGTCCTGACTTTC
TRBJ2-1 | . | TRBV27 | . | CASRSLVGYNEQFF | TGTGCCAGCAGGAGTCTAGTTGGGTACAATGAGCAGTTCTTC
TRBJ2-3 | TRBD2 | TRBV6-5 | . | CASRRGVGTDTQYF | TGTGCCAGCAGGCGGGGGGTTGGCACAGATACGCAGTATTTT
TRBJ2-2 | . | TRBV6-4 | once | CASRQGGDTGELFF | TGTGCCAGCAGACAGGGAGGGGATACCGGGGAGCTGTTTTTT
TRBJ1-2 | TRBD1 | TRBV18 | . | CASSPRDSPKNYGYTF | TGTGCCAGCTCACCTCGGGACAGTCCGAAAAACTATGGCTACACCTTC
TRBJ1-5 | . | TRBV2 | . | CASNRDNNQPQHF | TGTGCCAGCAACCGGGACAACAATCAGCCCCAGCATTTT
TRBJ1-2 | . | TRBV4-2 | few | CASSQDPRPNYGYTF | TGTGCCAGCAGCCAAGATCCCAGGCCCAACTATGGCTACACCTTC
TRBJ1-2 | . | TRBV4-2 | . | CASSHTGRGSYGYTF | TGTGCCAGCAGCCACACAGGGAGGGGGTCCTATGGCTACACCTTC
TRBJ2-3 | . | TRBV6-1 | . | CASSVYGLTSTDTQYF | TGTGCCAGCAGTGTCTATGGTCTTACTAGCACAGATACGCAGTATTTT
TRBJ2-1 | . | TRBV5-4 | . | CASSSGPYNEQFF | TGTGCCAGCAGCTCCGGTCCGTACAATGAGCAGTTCTTC
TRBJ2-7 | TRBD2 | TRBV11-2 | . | CASSLGLAGFNYEQYF | TGTGCCAGCAGCTTAGGGCTAGCGGGGTTCAACTACGAGCAGTACTTC
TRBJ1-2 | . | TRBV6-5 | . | CASSYSFTPSNYGYTF | TGTGCCAGCAGTTACTCGTTTACACCCTCTAACTATGGCTACACCTTC
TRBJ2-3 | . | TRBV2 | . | CASSDPGVEADTQYF | TGTGCCAGCAGTGACCCCGGGGTCGAGGCAGATACGCAGTATTTT
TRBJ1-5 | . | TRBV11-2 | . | CASSSDRVNQPQHF | TGTGCCAGCAGCTCGGACAGAGTGAATCAGCCCCAGCATTTT
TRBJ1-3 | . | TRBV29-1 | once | CSVGLDKLSGNTIYF | TGCAGCGTTGGTCTGGACAAGCTCTCTGGAAACACCATATATTTT
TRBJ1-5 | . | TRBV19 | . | CASSGTPYSNQPQHF | TGTGCCAGTAGTGGGACACCTTATAGCAATCAGCCCCAGCATTTT
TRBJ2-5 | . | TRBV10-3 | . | CAIATGYQETQYF | TGTGCCATCGCTACAGGGTACCAAGAGACCCAGTACTTC
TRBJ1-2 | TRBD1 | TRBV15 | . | CATSRGPDRNHYGYTF | TGTGCCACCAGCAGAGGCCCGGACAGGAACCACTATGGCTACACCTTC
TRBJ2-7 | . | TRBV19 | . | CASSIAGGRLGF | TGTGCCAGTAGTATAGCTGGGGGGAGATTGGGCTTC
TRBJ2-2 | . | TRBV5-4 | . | CASSFQYGGANTGELFF | TGTGCCAGCAGCTTTCAGTATGGCGGGGCCAACACCGGGGAGCTGTTTTTT
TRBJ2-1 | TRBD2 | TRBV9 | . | CASSVGLAGYEQFF | TGTGCCAGCAGCGTAGGACTAGCGGGGTATGAGCAGTTCTTC
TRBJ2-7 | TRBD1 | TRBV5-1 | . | CASSLGPGQGAYEQYF | TGCGCCAGCAGCTTGGGTCCTGGACAGGGGGCCTACGAGCAGTACTTC
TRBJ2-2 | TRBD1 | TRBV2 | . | CASSGTGYAGELFF | TGTGCCAGCAGTGGGACAGGGTACGCCGGGGAGCTGTTTTTT
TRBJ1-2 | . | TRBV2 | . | CASSVYDSGYTF | TGTGCCAGCAGTGTCTACGATAGTGGCTACACCTTC
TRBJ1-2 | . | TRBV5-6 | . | CASSLPGLGPGYTF | TGTGCCAGCAGCTTGCCGGGACTGGGACCTGGCTACACCTTC
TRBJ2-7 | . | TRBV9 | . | CASSVQGFDEQYF | TGTGCCAGCAGCGTTCAGGGGTTTGACGAGCAGTACTTC
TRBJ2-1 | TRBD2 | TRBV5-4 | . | CASSFNLAGGRVEQFF | TGTGCCAGCAGCTTCAACCTAGCGGGGGGGCGGGTTGAGCAGTTCTTC
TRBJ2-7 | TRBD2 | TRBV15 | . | CATSMGRGPYEQYF | TGTGCCACCAGCATGGGGAGGGGACCCTACGAGCAGTACTTC
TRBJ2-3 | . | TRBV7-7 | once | CASSFGTAPTDTQYF | TGTGCTAGCAGCTTTGGTACAGCTCCCACAGATACGCAGTATTTT
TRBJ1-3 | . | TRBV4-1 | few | CASSQVQGRFNYANTIYF | TGCGCCAGCAGCCAAGTACAGGGACGGTTTAATTACGCAAACACCATATATTTT
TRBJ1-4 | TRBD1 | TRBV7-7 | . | CASSLSGQGLGSTNEKLFF | TGTGCTAGCAGCTTATCTGGACAGGGGTTGGGTTCAACTAATGAAAAACTGTTTTTT
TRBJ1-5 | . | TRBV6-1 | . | CASSELTEHQPQHF | TGTGCCAGCAGTGAACTGACAGAACATCAGCCCCAGCATTTT
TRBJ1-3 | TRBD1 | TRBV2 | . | CASSPTGSGNTIYF | TGTGCCAGCAGCCCGACAGGGTCTGGAAACACCATATATTTT
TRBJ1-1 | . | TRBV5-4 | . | CASSLSLMNTEAFF | TGTGCCAGCAGCTTGTCCCTTATGAACACTGAAGCTTTCTTT
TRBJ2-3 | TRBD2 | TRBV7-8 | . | CASRLGTTTDTQYF | TGTGCCAGCAGATTGGGGACTACCACAGATACGCAGTATTTT
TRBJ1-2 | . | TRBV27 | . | CASRQTATYGYTF | TGTGCCAGCAGACAGACAGCCACCTATGGCTACACCTTC
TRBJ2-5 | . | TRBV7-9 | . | CASSRGTKETQYF | TGTGCCAGCAGCAGAGGGACAAAAGAGACCCAGTACTTC
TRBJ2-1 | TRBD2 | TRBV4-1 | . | CASSQDQAGGPISEQFF | TGCGCCAGCAGCCAAGATCAAGCGGGGGGGCCAATCAGTGAGCAGTTCTTC
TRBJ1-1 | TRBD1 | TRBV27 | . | CASSPWTGSVDTEAFF | TGTGCCAGCAGTCCGTGGACAGGGTCGGTGGACACTGAAGCTTTCTTT
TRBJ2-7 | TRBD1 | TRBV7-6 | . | CASSTRDSTYEQYF | TGTGCCAGCAGCACCCGGGACAGCACCTACGAGCAGTACTTC
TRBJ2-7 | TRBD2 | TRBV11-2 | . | CASSLLRGGAYEQYF | TGTGCCAGCAGCTTGTTGCGGGGGGGTGCTTACGAGCAGTACTTC
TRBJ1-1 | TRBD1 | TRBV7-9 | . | CASSTQGRSEAFF | TGTGCCAGCAGCACACAGGGGAGGTCTGAAGCTTTCTTT